This TCR beta chain was retrieved from a study of cytomegalovirus exposure and HLA in healthy donors. Study information: HLA-typed donors were the source of about 90 million unique TCRs held in an early data release.

With 60 Vbeta and 13 Jbeta primers, the PCR was carried out. The table came from immunoSEQ multiplex PCR; TCRdb's copy has only in-frame clones and leaves some out. The repertoire holds some 140,000 clones, with roughly 77% as singletons. Trimming pared 7 bases from V and 6 bases from J, leaving 11 bases between. This CDR3 region has 12 residues. In germline, CDR1 is MGHDK, CDR2 SYGVNS. What was sequenced was PBMCs. The V and J genes are TRBV25-1 and TRBJ2-3; D remains unclear. This receptor was identified in a man aged 25 to 40 in good health and CMV-seropositive. CDR3 in DNA: TGTGCCAGCACCTCCGGAGCGGATACGCAGTATTTT. This encodes CASTSGADTQYF.